This entry features one TCR beta chain sequence. The antigen is undetermined. Produced via immunoSEQ multiplex PCR; TCRdb's table is partial and in-frame only. Among about 680,000 clones, around 90% were seen once, and the ten largest hold 1.5%. Documented treatment: roughly 20 received Ad26.COV2.S at low or high dose, single or two shots; 5 received placebo; per-sample allocation not given. Samples were taken on day 63 after the first vaccine or placebo injection. Participants' vaccine, an Ad26 vector, delivered Wuhan-strain SARS-CoV-2 spike. This record comes from a study of Ad26.COV2.S vaccination and SARS-CoV-2 variants. Study-wide results and caveats: Possibly, TCR breadth and depth analyses underestimated total T cell responses. Measurement of non-spike TCR breadth gave similar results in vaccine and placebo recipients. Marked by substantial breadth, spike-specific CD8+ and CD4+ T cell responses were reportedly seen after vaccination.

V was shortened by 6 bases and J by 4 bases, with 14 bases between the two germline ends. CDR3 size: 14 residues. CDR1 SGHRS and CDR2 YFSETQ come from the germline V gene. This TCR was sampled from a person between 18 and 65 years old who received the Ad26.COV2.S COVID-19 vaccine or a placebo. The sample in question was peripheral blood, obtained in a trial of Ad26.COV2.S vaccine versus placebo. This chain joins TRBV5-1 and TRBJ1-3, with a tentative D call TRBD1 (5 bases). The CDR3 reads CASTLGGSGNTIYF. CDR3 coding DNA: TGCGCCAGCACCCTCGGGGGGTCCGGAAACACCATATATTTT.